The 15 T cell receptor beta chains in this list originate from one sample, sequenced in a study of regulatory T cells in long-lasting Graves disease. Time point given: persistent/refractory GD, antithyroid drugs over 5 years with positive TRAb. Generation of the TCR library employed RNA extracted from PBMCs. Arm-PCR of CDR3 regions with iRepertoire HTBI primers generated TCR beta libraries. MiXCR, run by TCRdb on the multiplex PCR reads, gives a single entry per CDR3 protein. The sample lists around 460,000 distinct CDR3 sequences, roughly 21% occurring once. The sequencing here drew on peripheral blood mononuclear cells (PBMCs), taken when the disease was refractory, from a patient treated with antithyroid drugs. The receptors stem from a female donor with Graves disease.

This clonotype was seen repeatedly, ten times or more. The CDR3 loop reads CASSSGTVLPETQYF. CDR3 nucleotides: TGTGCCAGCAGCTCCGGGACGGTTCTTCCGGAGACCCAGTACTTC. V is TRBV11-3 and J is TRBJ2-5; D assignment may be TRBD1 or TRBD2 (5 bases each). The CDR3 runs 15 residues. V shed 4 bases and J shed 5 bases, with 17 bases lying between them. The germline V gene encodes CDR1 SGHNT and CDR2 YENEEA. Variable domain in full (rest from reference TRBV11-3 and TRBJ2-5): EAGVVQSPRYKIIEKKQPVAFWCNPISGHNTLYWYLQNLGQGPELLIRYENEEAVDDSQLPKDRFSAERLKGVDSTLKIQPAELGDSAVYLCASSSGTVLPETQYFGPGTRLLVL.

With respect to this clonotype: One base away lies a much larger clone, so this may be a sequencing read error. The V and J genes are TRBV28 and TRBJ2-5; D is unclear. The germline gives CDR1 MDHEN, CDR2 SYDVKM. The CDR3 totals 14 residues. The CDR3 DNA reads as TGTGCCAGCAGTCTTCCGGCAACCCAAGAGACCCAGTGCTTC. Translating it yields CASSLPATQETQCF. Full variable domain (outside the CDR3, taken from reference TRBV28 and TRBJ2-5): DVKVTQSSRYLVKRTGEKVFLECVQDMDHENMFWYRQDPGLGLRLIYFSYDVKMKEKGDIPEGYSVSREKKERFSLILESASTNQTSMYLCASSLPATQETQCFGPGTRLLVL.

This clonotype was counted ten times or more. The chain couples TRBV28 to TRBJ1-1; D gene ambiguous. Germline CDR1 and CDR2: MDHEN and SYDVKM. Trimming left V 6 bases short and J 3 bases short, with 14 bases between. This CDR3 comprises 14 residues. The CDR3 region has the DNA TGTGCCAGCAGGAACTATGGCAGAGACACTGAAGCTTTCTTT. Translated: CASRNYGRDTEAFF.

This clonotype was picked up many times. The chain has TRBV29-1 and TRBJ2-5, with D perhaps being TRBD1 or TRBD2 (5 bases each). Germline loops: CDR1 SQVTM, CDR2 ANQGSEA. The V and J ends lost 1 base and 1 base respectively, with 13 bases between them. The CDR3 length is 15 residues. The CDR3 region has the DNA TGCAGCGTTGAAGGGACCCGGGACGGCCAAGAGACCCAGTACTTC. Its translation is CSVEGTRDGQETQYF.

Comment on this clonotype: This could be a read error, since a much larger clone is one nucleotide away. CDR3 nucleotide sequence: TGTGCCAGCAGTGAGGGACAGGGGATTAGTGGCTACACCTTC. Its protein product is CASSEGQGISGYTF. This rearrangement joins TRBV28 to TRBJ1-2; 10 positions match TRBD1. V dropped 5 bases and J dropped 7; count of bases not matched to a gene: 7. This CDR3 has 14 residues. Germline values: CDR1 MDHEN, CDR2 SYDVKM.

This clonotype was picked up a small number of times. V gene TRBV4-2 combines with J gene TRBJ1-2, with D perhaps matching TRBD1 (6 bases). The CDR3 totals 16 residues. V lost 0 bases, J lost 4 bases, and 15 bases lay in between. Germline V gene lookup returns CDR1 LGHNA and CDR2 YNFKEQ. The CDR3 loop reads CASSQEGAGGGYGYTF. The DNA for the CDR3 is TGTGCCAGCAGCCAAGAGGGGGCGGGGGGCGGCTATGGCTACACCTTC.

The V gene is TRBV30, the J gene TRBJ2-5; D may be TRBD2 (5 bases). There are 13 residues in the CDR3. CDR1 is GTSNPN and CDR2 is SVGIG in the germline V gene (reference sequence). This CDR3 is CAGLDKIQETQYF. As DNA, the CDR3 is TGTGCTGGACTCGACAAGATCCAAGAGACCCAGTACTTC.

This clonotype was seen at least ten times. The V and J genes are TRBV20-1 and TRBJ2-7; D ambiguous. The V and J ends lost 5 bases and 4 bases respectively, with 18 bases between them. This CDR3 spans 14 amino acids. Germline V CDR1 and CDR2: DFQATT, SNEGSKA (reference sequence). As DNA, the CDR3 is TGCAGTGCTCGGCACCTCCGACGGAGATACGAGCAGTACTTC. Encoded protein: CSARHLRRRYEQYF.

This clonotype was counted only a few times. CDR3 nucleotides: TGTGCCAGTAGTATAGGGGGGCTCCTTAACACCGGGGAGCTGTTTTTT. Translated: CASSIGGLLNTGELFF. The chain is built from TRBV19 and TRBJ2-2; a possible D gene is TRBD1 (6 bases). CDR3 size: 16 residues. From germline, CDR1 is LNHDA and CDR2 SQIVND (reference sequence). V lost 1 base and J lost 2, with 11 bases in between. The whole variable domain, filled in from reference TRBV19 and TRBJ2-2, reads DGGITQSPKYLFRKEGQNVTLSCEQNLNHDAMYWYRQDPGQGLRLIYYSQIVNDFQKGDIAEGYSVSREKKESFPLTVTSAQKNPTAFYLCASSIGGLLNTGELFFGEGSRLTVL.

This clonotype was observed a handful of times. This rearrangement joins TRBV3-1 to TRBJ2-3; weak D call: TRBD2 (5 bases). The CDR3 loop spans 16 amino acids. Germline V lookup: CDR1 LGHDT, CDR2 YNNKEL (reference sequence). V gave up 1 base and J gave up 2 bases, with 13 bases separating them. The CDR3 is CASSQARGSTTDTQYF. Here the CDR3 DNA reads TGTGCCAGCAGCCAAGCGCGCGGGTCCACCACAGATACGCAGTATTTT.

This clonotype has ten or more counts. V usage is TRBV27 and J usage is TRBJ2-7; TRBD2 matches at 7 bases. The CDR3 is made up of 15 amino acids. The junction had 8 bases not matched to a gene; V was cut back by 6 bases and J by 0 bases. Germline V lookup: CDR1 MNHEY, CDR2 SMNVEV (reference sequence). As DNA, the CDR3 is TGTGCCAGCAGCCGAAGCGGGATCAACTCCTACGAGCAGTACTTC. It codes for CASSRSGINSYEQYF.

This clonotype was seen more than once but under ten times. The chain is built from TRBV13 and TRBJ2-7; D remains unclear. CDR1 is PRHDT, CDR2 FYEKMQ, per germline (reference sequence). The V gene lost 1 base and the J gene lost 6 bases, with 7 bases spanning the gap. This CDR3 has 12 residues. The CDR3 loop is CASSLDDGEQYF. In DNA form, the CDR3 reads TGTGCCAGCAGCTTAGACGACGGCGAGCAGTACTTC.

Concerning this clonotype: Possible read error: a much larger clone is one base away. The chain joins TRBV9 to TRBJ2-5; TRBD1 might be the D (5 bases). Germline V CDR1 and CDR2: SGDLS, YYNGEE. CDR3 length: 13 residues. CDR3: CAISVGAGKTQYF. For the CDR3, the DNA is TGTGCCATCAGCGTAGGGGCAGGGAAGACCCAGTACTTC.

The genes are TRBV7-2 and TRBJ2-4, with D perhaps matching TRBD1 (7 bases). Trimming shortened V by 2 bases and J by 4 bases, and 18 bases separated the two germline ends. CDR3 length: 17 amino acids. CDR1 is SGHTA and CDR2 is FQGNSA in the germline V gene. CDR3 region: CASSLFTWRDRKNIQYF. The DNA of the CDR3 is TGTGCCAGCAGCTTATTCACCTGGCGGGACAGAAAAAACATTCAGTACTTC.

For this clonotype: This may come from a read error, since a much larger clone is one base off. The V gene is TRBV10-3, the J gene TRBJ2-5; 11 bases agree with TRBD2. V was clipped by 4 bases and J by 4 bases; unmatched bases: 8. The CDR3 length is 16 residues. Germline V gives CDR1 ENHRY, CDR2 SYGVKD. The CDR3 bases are TGTGCCATCAGTGGGACGAGTACTAGCGGGGGAGAGACCCAGTACTTC. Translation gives CAISGTSTSGGETQYF.